The entry below gives a single T cell receptor beta chain sequence along with its context. Its target is unknown. The data were taken from a study of OX40 agonist ivuxolimab in advanced cancers. At the level of the study: An agonistic anti-OX40 (CD134) antibody, ivuxolimab, was used to treat the patients. With a range of roughly 20 to 80, age averaged roughly 61 years, and 65% to 85% were male.

Findings of the study overall: Nonresponders, in some cases, also had low normalized T-cell clonal expansion.

Generated by immunoSEQ multiplex PCR, the TCRdb table keeps only in-frame clones and is missing some. The sample has tens of thousands of clones; 85% are singletons. The TCR sequence derives from an adult with an advanced solid tumor such as melanoma, head and neck, liver or kidney cancer. The sample here was CD4+ or CD8+ T cells sorted from blood, taken in a trial of the OX40 agonist ivuxolimab.

CDR3 DNA sequence: TGTGCCAGCAGTCGCGACAGGGGTCAAGGCTACACCTTC. It specifies CASSRDRGQGYTF. The chain has TRBV7-1 and TRBJ1-2; 8 positions match TRBD1. TRBV7-1 is known as an ORF, though its function is uncertain. V trimming: 6 bases; J trimming: 8 bases; junction bases outside the gene matches: 8. This CDR3 region has 13 residues.